Each of the 32 T cell receptor beta chains below was sequenced from the same sample in a study of blood T cell repertoires in COVID-19. Some clones are missing from TCRdb's copy, which holds only in-frame ones; the method was immunoSEQ multiplex PCR. The profile shows around 220,000 clones, around 80% of them singletons. The material sequenced was peripheral blood. Receptors were obtained from a man younger than 45 with active or convalescent COVID-19.

This chain connects TRBV5-1 to TRBJ2-7, with D possibly matching TRBD2 (7 bases). Germline lookup yields CDR1 SGHRS and CDR2 YFSETQ. V was clipped by 2 bases and J by 3 bases, with 12 bases between them. The CDR3 runs to 14 residues. The CDR3 loop reads CASSFRGANYEQYF. CDR3 in DNA: TGCGCCAGCAGCTTCCGGGGGGCTAACTACGAGCAGTACTTC.

The chain has TRBV6-1 and TRBJ1-5, with D tentatively TRBD1 (5 bases). CDR1 MNHNS and CDR2 SASEGT come from the germline V gene. V was clipped by 5 bases and J by 7 bases, with 15 bases between them. This CDR3 has 14 residues. For the CDR3, the DNA is TGTGCCAGCAGTAGTCCCAGGGATAGCCAGCCCCAGCATTTT. Its protein product is CASSSPRDSQPQHF.

The rearrangement uses TRBV4-3 and TRBJ1-1; the D gene is possibly TRBD1 (6 bases). The V gene lost 2 bases and the J gene lost 6 bases, with 10 bases spanning the gap. Looked up from germline, CDR1 is LGHNA and CDR2 is YSLEER. This CDR3 is built from 13 residues. CDR3 in DNA: TGCGCCAGCAGCCAACAACAGGGCCCTGAAGCTTTCTTT. The encoded protein is CASSQQQGPEAFF.

This rearrangement joins TRBV4-2 to TRBJ2-3; D remains ambiguous. This CDR3 region has 14 residues. Germline CDR1 reads LGHNA; CDR2 reads YNFKEQ. Trimming removed 5 bases from V and 4 bases from J, with 13 bases in between. The CDR3 is CASSARGVADTQYF. The CDR3 DNA sequence: TGTGCCAGCAGCGCTCGTGGAGTCGCAGATACGCAGTATTTT.

This chain links TRBV5-5 with TRBJ2-3; 10 nucleotides line up with TRBD2. This CDR3 comprises 16 residues. V trimming: 4 bases; J trimming: 2 bases; junction bases outside the gene matches: 7. CDR1 and CDR2 from the germline V gene are SGHKS and YYEKEE (reference sequence). In DNA form, the CDR3 reads TGTGCCAGCAGCCCAAGAGCGGGAGGGAACACAGATACGCAGTATTTT. It specifies CASSPRAGGNTDTQYF. The full variable domain, its missing parts supplied by reference TRBV5-5 and TRBJ2-3, is DAGVTQSPTHLIKTRGQQVTLRCSPISGHKSVSWYQQVLGQGPQFIFQYYEKEERGRGNFPDRFSARQFPNYSSELNVNALLLGDSALYLCASSPRAGGNTDTQYFGPGTRLTVL.

V gene TRBV9 combines with J gene TRBJ2-1; 9 bases are a match to TRBD1. The CDR3 spans 15 residues. Germline V CDR1 and CDR2: SGDLS, YYNGEE. V gave up 2 bases and J gave up 3 bases; unmatched junction bases: 3. The CDR3 DNA reads TGTGCCAGCAGCGTGACAGGGGGAGTCTACAATGAGCAGTTCTTC. Its protein product is CASSVTGGVYNEQFF.

This chain links TRBV12-3 or TRBV12-4 with TRBJ1-2; D perhaps matches TRBD1 (6 bases). V was trimmed by 10 bases and J by 6 bases, leaving 18 bases between them. The CDR3 is 13 amino acids. CDR3 region: CANSPGGLDGYTF. For the CDR3, the DNA is TGTGCCAACTCCCCCGGGGGGCTGGATGGCTACACCTTC.

This chain joins TRBV5-1 and TRBJ1-6, with 7 bases identical to TRBD1. Germline V gene data show CDR1 as SGHRS and CDR2 as YFSETQ. Losses at the gene ends were 4 bases for V and 3 bases for J; bases not matched to a gene: 7. The CDR3 runs 16 residues. CDR3 sequence reads: CASSRGTAGYNSPLHF. As DNA, the CDR3 is TGCGCCAGCAGCCGCGGGACAGCCGGCTATAATTCACCCCTCCACTTT.

The chain joins TRBV5-1 to TRBJ2-1; D ambiguous. V lost 1 base and J 2 bases, leaving 4 bases between the germline ends. The germline gives CDR1 SGHRS, CDR2 YFSETQ. The CDR3 has 13 residues. The CDR3 region is CASSLNTYNEQFF. The CDR3 nucleotides are TGCGCCAGCAGCTTGAATACCTACAATGAGCAGTTCTTC.

The chain carries TRBV19 and TRBJ1-1; D gene ambiguous. Trimming shortened V by 4 bases and J by 0 bases, and 12 bases separated the two germline ends. This CDR3 comprises 15 residues. Germline values: CDR1 LNHDA, CDR2 SQIVND (reference sequence). The DNA of the CDR3 is TGTGCCAGTAGTACGATAAGGGAGTTGAACACTGAAGCTTTCTTT. It translates to CASSTIRELNTEAFF.

The chain has TRBV19 and TRBJ2-7; TRBD1 agrees at 8 bases. The CDR3 runs 13 residues. V gave up 8 bases and J gave up 6 bases; unmatched junction bases: 9. Germline V lookup: CDR1 LNHDA, CDR2 SQIVND (reference sequence). The CDR3 nucleotides read TGTGCCAGTTCGACAGGGGCAGGTGGCGAGCAGTACTTC. The encoded protein is CASSTGAGGEQYF. The whole variable domain, filled in from reference TRBV19 and TRBJ2-7, reads DGGITQSPKYLFRKEGQNVTLSCEQNLNHDAMYWYRQDPGQGLRLIYYSQIVNDFQKGDIAEGYSVSREKKESFPLTVTSAQKNPTAFYLCASSTGAGGEQYFGPGTRLTVT.

This clone came up once. The chain uses TRBV7-2 and TRBJ2-1, with 9 bases aligning to TRBD1. The ends lost 4 bases at V and 4 bases at J; junction bases unmatched: 5. CDR3 length equals 15 residues. Germline CDR1 reads SGHTA; CDR2 reads FQGNSA. CDR3 nucleotide sequence: TGTGCCAGCAGCTCAACAGGGGGCTTTTACAATGAGCAGTTCTTC. The encoded protein is CASSSTGGFYNEQFF.

CDR3 nucleotide sequence: TGTGCCAGCAGTTTAGCAGGGGCCGAGCAGTACTTC. Its translation is CASSLAGAEQYF. This sequence joins TRBV25-1 and TRBJ2-7, with D possibly TRBD1 on 6 matching bases. The CDR3 loop spans 12 amino acids. Per the germline V gene, CDR1 is MGHDK and CDR2 is SYGVNS. Trimming shortened V by 5 bases and J by 6 bases, and 11 bases separated the two germline ends.

The V and J genes are TRBV7-2 and TRBJ2-1; 7 positions agree with TRBD2. Looked up from germline, CDR1 is SGHTA and CDR2 is FQGNSA. The CDR3 covers 15 residues. Trimming cost V 1 base and J 5 bases; bases outside gene matches: 5. CDR3 in DNA: TGTGCCAGCAGCTTAGTTAGCGGGCCCGACAATGAGCAGTTCTTC. It encodes CASSLVSGPDNEQFF.

This clone was observed a handful of times. The chain uses TRBV7-2 and TRBJ2-2, with D possibly being TRBD1 (6 bases). Per germline, CDR1 SGHTA and CDR2 FQGNSA. The CDR3 length is 15 residues. V was cut by 7 bases and J by 2 bases, with 14 bases left in between. The CDR3 reads CASTPQGRNTGELFF. The DNA of the CDR3 is TGTGCCAGCACCCCACAGGGACGTAACACCGGGGAGCTGTTTTTT.

This chain joins TRBV7-9 and TRBJ2-7, with D tentatively TRBD1 (6 bases). The CDR3 length is 16 residues. Germline V gene data show CDR1 as SEHNR and CDR2 as FQNEAQ (reference sequence). Trimming pared 5 bases from V and 6 bases from J, leaving 23 bases between. The CDR3: CASSPNAGTRFFEQYF. The CDR3 DNA sequence: TGTGCCAGCAGCCCGAACGCCGGGACAAGGTTCTTCGAGCAGTACTTC. Full variable domain (outside the CDR3, taken from reference TRBV7-9 and TRBJ2-7): DTGVSQNPRHKITKRGQNVTFRCDPISEHNRLYWYRQTLGQGPEFLTYFQNEAQLEKSRLLSDRFSAERPKGSFSTLEIQRTEQGDSAMYLCASSPNAGTRFFEQYFGPGTRLTVT.

The count of this clone is one. The chain links TRBV5-6 to TRBJ2-3, with 11 nucleotides matching TRBD2. Germline values: CDR1 SGHDT, CDR2 YYEEEE. This CDR3 contains 16 residues. V shed 4 bases, J shed 5 bases, and the junction held 9 bases outside the gene matches. The CDR3 sequence: CASSHLLAGAVDTQYF. CDR3 bases: TGTGCCAGCAGCCACCTACTAGCGGGAGCTGTAGATACGCAGTATTTT.

The genes are TRBV7-2 and TRBJ1-6, with D hard to call. CDR1 is SGHTA and CDR2 is FQGNSA in the germline V gene. The germline V and J ends were trimmed by 6 bases and 0 bases, with 12 bases remaining between them. This CDR3 contains 16 residues. The CDR3 reads CASSKSVSSYNSPLHF. The CDR3 DNA is TGTGCCAGCAGTAAATCGGTAAGCTCCTATAATTCACCCCTCCACTTT.

This chain connects TRBV4-2 to TRBJ2-7; D is unclear. The germline V gene has CDR1 LGHNA and CDR2 YNFKEQ. Trimming took off 0 bases at V and 2 bases at J, with 5 bases between the two ends. The CDR3 consists of 13 residues. The CDR3 is CASSQESAYEQYF. In DNA, the CDR3 is TGTGCCAGCAGCCAAGAGAGCGCCTACGAGCAGTACTTC.

This chain connects TRBV24-1 to TRBJ2-5, with a tentative D call TRBD2 (6 bases). The CDR3 runs to 13 residues. The germline V gene encodes CDR1 KGHDR and CDR2 SFDVKD. Trimming pared 10 bases from V and 5 bases from J, leaving 16 bases between. The CDR3, as DNA: TGTGCCACTGGGGCGGGGAGTGTTGAGACCCAGTACTTC. Amino acids: CATGAGSVETQYF.

The chain has TRBV11-3 and TRBJ2-1, with 11 bases that match TRBD1. The V gene end was trimmed by 3 bases and the J gene end by 3 bases; junction bases not matched to a gene: 7. In germline, CDR1 is SGHNT, CDR2 YENEEA. This CDR3 contains 17 residues. CDR3 in DNA: TGTGCCAGCAGCTTCGGGACAGGGGGGACTTTCTACAATGAGCAGTTCTTC. Amino acids: CASSFGTGGTFYNEQFF. The full variable domain, rest sourced from reference TRBV11-3 and TRBJ2-1, is EAGVVQSPRYKIIEKKQPVAFWCNPISGHNTLYWYLQNLGQGPELLIRYENEEAVDDSQLPKDRFSAERLKGVDSTLKIQPAELGDSAVYLCASSFGTGGTFYNEQFFGPGTRLTVL.

Remarks on this clone: Distinct nucleotide sequences in the sample also encode this CDR3. This rearrangement joins TRBV19 to TRBJ1-5, with a tentative D call TRBD1 (5 bases). The V gene's germline CDR1 is LNHDA and CDR2 SQIVND (reference sequence). Trimming pared 3 bases from V and 5 bases from J, leaving 5 bases between. The CDR3 is 12 residues long. The CDR3 DNA follows: TGTGCCAGTAGTATCAGGGATCAGCCCCAGCATTTT. Translating it yields CASSIRDQPQHF.

The genes are TRBV28 and TRBJ2-3, with a possible D match to TRBD1 (5 bases). The CDR3 runs to 14 residues. Germline V gene sequence: CDR1 MDHEN, CDR2 SYDVKM. Trimming took 6 bases from V and 4 from J, leaving 14 bases between them. The CDR3 protein is CASRPQGSPDTQYF. CDR3 nucleotide sequence: TGTGCCAGCAGGCCCCAGGGATCCCCAGATACGCAGTATTTT.

V usage is TRBV6-6 and J usage is TRBJ2-7; 7 bases align to TRBD2. This CDR3 has 14 amino acids. V lost 7 bases, J lost 4 bases, and 10 bases stayed unmatched. Germline V gene lookup returns CDR1 MNHNY and CDR2 SVGAGI (reference sequence). DNA for the CDR3: TGTGCCAGCAATGATTCAGGCGGGAGTTACGAGCAGTACTTC. Its protein product is CASNDSGGSYEQYF.

The V call is TRBV10-2, the J call TRBJ2-2; 9 bases map to TRBD2. CDR1 and CDR2 from the germline V gene are WSHSY and SAAADI. This CDR3 region has 17 residues. J gave up 4 bases and V 5 bases, and 11 bases lay outside the gene matches. CDR3 sequence reads: CASSRLFSGGFTGELFF. CDR3 nucleotide sequence: TGCGCCAGCAGTAGACTTTTTAGCGGGGGTTTCACCGGGGAGCTGTTTTTT.

This chain joins TRBV5-1 and TRBJ1-4; D is ambiguous. Germline lookup yields CDR1 SGHRS and CDR2 YFSETQ. Trimming left V 0 bases short and J 6 bases short, with 12 bases between. The length of the CDR3 is 15 residues. As DNA, the CDR3 is TGCGCCAGCAGCTTGGCCGCCAGGTTGGATGAAAAACTGTTTTTT. This translates into CASSLAARLDEKLFF.

The V and J genes are TRBV6-5 and TRBJ1-1, with 8 bases fitting TRBD1. Germline CDR1 MNHEY, CDR2 SVGAGI. This CDR3 comprises 15 residues. With V trimmed by 5 bases and J by 6 bases, 11 bases remained unmatched. CDR3 coding DNA: TGTGCCAGCAGTAGAGGCTCGACAGGGGCGTCTGAAGCTTTCTTT. Its translation: CASSRGSTGASEAFF.

This clone was seen a handful of times. The genes are TRBV9 and TRBJ1-1, with D perhaps matching TRBD1 (5 bases). The CDR3 length is 15 residues. The germline V and J ends were trimmed by 3 bases and 10 bases, with 22 bases remaining between them. Looked up from germline, CDR1 is SGDLS and CDR2 is YYNGEE. CDR3 nucleotides: TGTGCCAGCAGCGCCGTTAACTCAGGGCCCAGTGGAGCTTTCTTT. This encodes CASSAVNSGPSGAFF.

V gene TRBV15 combines with J gene TRBJ2-3; D is uncertain. The CDR3 consists of 14 residues. Trimming shortened V by 5 bases and J by 2 bases, and 11 bases separated the two germline ends. CDR1 LNHNV and CDR2 YYDKDF come from the germline V gene (reference sequence). DNA of the CDR3: TGTGCCACCAGCGAAAGCGCCCTCACAGATACGCAGTATTTT. Translation: CATSESALTDTQYF.

The CDR3 bases are TGTGCCAGCAGCTTAAGGCCCTTAATGAGGATTTCTAGCACAGATACGCAGTATTTT. Its translation: CASSLRPLMRISSTDTQYF. The chain combines TRBV7-2 with TRBJ2-3; D is unresolved. This CDR3 has 19 amino acids. The germline V gene encodes CDR1 SGHTA and CDR2 FQGNSA. Trimming stripped 2 bases from V and 0 bases from J, with 21 bases between.

This clone came up a few times. Other DNA sequences in this sample translate to the same CDR3. The chain recombines TRBV7-9 with TRBJ2-7; no clear D. With 5 bases removed from V and 1 base from J, the gap between germline ends came to 9 bases. Looked up from germline, CDR1 is SEHNR and CDR2 is FQNEAQ (reference sequence). The CDR3 length is 13 residues. CDR3: CASSPPQSYEQYF. The CDR3 DNA follows: TGTGCCAGCAGCCCCCCGCAGTCCTACGAGCAGTACTTC.

The chain couples TRBV4-1 to TRBJ2-5, with 8 positions matching TRBD1. The CDR3 length is 15 residues. The germline V gene has CDR1 MGHRA and CDR2 YSYEKL. Unmatched junction bases numbered 8, after V lost 4 bases and J lost 4 bases. The CDR3 loop reads CASSLDRAMGETQYF. CDR3 coding DNA: TGCGCCAGCAGCCTGGACAGGGCAATGGGAGAGACCCAGTACTTC.